The 10 T cell receptor beta chains listed next were all sequenced from one sample in a study of T-cell reconstitution after alpha-beta-depleted transplantation in children. Library preparation (for TCRbeta) was performed with unique molecular identifiers. TCRdb reprocessed the PCR reads with MiXCR, giving one entry per CDR3 protein. This sample has 490,000 or so distinct CDR3 sequences, with over 9.5% found just once. The sample was PBMCs, taken before TCRalphabeta/CD19-depleted stem cell transplant. The receptor set was obtained from a child younger than 10 with inherited bone marrow failure, due to receive a stem cell transplant.

This clonotype was counted many times. The chain couples TRBV20-1 to TRBJ2-1; no firm D call. Germline V CDR1 and CDR2: DFQATT, SNEGSKA (reference sequence). The CDR3 spans 13 residues. The ends were cut back, 6 bases at V and 11 bases at J, with 20 bases in the middle. Here the CDR3 DNA reads TGCAGTGCGAACACCCTTAACGCCGATAAGCAGTTCTTC. Translation: CSANTLNADKQFF.

This clonotype was recorded many times. The chain joins TRBV7-9 to TRBJ2-7; D uncertain. Trimming took off 4 bases at V and 6 bases at J, with 7 bases between the two ends. Germline V gene sequence: CDR1 SEHNR, CDR2 FQNEAQ (reference sequence). The CDR3 totals 11 residues. DNA for the CDR3: TGTGCCAGCAGCTCCGTCTTCGAGCAGTACTTC. Its protein is CASSSVFEQYF.

This rearrangement joins TRBV2 to TRBJ2-3, with unresolved D. Per germline, CDR1 SNHLY and CDR2 FYNNEI. Between the trimmed V and J ends, which lost 6 bases and 5 bases, there was a span of 6 bases. The CDR3 runs to 11 residues. The DNA for the CDR3 is TGTGCCAGCAGAAGTTTAGATACGCAGTATTTT. Protein sequence: CASRSLDTQYF.

In its sample, this clonotype was seen many times. CDR3 nucleotide sequence: TGTGCCAGCAGCCTACAGGGGGGTAACTATGGCTACACCTTC. Residues: CASSLQGGNYGYTF. The chain combines TRBV7-2 with TRBJ1-2; 8 positions agree with TRBD1. CDR1 is SGHTA and CDR2 is FQGNSA in the germline V gene. This CDR3 has 14 residues. The V and J ends lost 5 bases and 1 base, in that order; junction bases with no gene match: 3. The full variable domain, in which reference TRBV7-2 and TRBJ1-2 provide the parts outside the CDR3, is GAGVSQSPSNKVTEKGKDVELRCDPISGHTALYWYRQSLGQGLEFLIYFQGNSAPDKSGLPSDRFSAERTGGSVSTLTIQRTQQEDSAVYLCASSLQGGNYGYTFGSGTRLTVV.

This clonotype was observed at least ten times. V gene TRBV5-1 combines with J gene TRBJ2-3; TRBD1 matches 8 bases. The CDR3 is 19 amino acids. CDR1 SGHRS and CDR2 YFSETQ come from the germline V gene. V lost 3 bases and J lost 0; bases outside the gene matches: 15. CDR3 in DNA: TGCGCCAGCAGCTCCAGGGGGCGCGGGGCTAGGGAGAGCACAGATACGCAGTATTTT. As protein: CASSSRGRGARESTDTQYF.

The chain is built from TRBV20-1 and TRBJ2-1; 9 positions agree with TRBD2. The V gene's germline CDR1 is DFQATT and CDR2 SNEGSKA (reference sequence). V trimming: 3 bases; J trimming: 4 bases; junction bases outside the gene matches: 4. The CDR3 sequence is 14 residues long. The CDR3 loop is CSARGREGYNEQFF. DNA of the CDR3: TGCAGTGCTAGGGGGCGGGAGGGGTACAATGAGCAGTTCTTC.

This clonotype has a handful of counts. The chain is built from TRBV4-1 and TRBJ2-3; 10 bases agree with TRBD2. J lost 2 bases, V lost 0 bases, and 8 bases had no gene match. Germline values: CDR1 MGHRA, CDR2 YSYEKL. The CDR3 loop spans 18 amino acids. Written as DNA, the CDR3 is TGCGCCAGCAGCCAAGAGACGATGAGCGGGAGGGCCACAGATACGCAGTATTTT. Amino acids: CASSQETMSGRATDTQYF.

This clonotype was seen many times. V gene TRBV12-3 or TRBV12-4 combines with J gene TRBJ2-5; D is unclear. Trimming removed 1 base at V and 2 bases at J, with 8 bases between. The CDR3 extends over 14 amino acids. For the CDR3, the DNA is TGTGCCAGCAGTTTAGGCACCGAACAAGAGACCCAGTACTTC. It yields the protein CASSLGTEQETQYF.

The sample holds many counts of this clonotype. The chain has TRBV7-2 and TRBJ2-1; 11 bases are a match to TRBD2. Germline CDR1 is SGHTA and CDR2 is FQGNSA. V gave up 2 bases and J gave up 7 bases; unmatched junction bases: 4. This CDR3 spans 15 amino acids. The CDR3 coding sequence is TGTGCCAGCAGCTTAACTAGCGGGAGTTGGAATGAGCAGTTCTTC. Its translation: CASSLTSGSWNEQFF.

Many counts were recorded for this clonotype. The V call is TRBV4-1, the J call TRBJ1-2; D gene uncertain. Trimming removed 0 bases at V and 5 bases at J, with 10 bases between. CDR3 size: 14 residues. Germline V lookup: CDR1 MGHRA, CDR2 YSYEKL. For the CDR3, the DNA is TGCGCCAGCAGCCAAGAGACACGGCAATATGGCTACACCTTC. Translated, it gives CASSQETRQYGYTF.